A single sample is the source of the 32 T cell receptor beta chains below, sequenced in a study of blood T cell repertoires in COVID-19. Some clones are missing from TCRdb's copy, which holds only in-frame ones; the method was immunoSEQ multiplex PCR. The table shows around 200,000 clones, with approximately 87% occurring only once. What was sequenced was peripheral blood. These receptors all stem from a woman younger than 30 who had recovered from COVID-19.

CDR3 region: CASSPGDLAGSPLHF. For the CDR3, the DNA is TGCGCCAGCAGCCCCGGGGACTTGGCCGGCTCACCCCTCCACTTT. The chain links TRBV4-1 to TRBJ1-6, with D maybe TRBD1 (5 bases). V lost 4 bases and J 10 bases, leaving 17 bases between the germline ends. The germline V gene has CDR1 MGHRA and CDR2 YSYEKL. The CDR3 extends over 15 amino acids.

The V and J genes are TRBV7-2 and TRBJ2-7; 7 bases map to TRBD2. CDR3 size: 16 residues. Germline trimming cut 5 bases from V and 5 bases from J; bases unmatched to any gene: 15. CDR1 is SGHTA and CDR2 is FQGNSA in the germline V gene. The CDR3 DNA reads as TGTGCCAGCAGCCCGGGGAAGCGGGGCGGAGAGGACGAGCAGTACGTC. Amino acid sequence: CASSPGKRGGEDEQYV.

V and J are TRBV6-5 and TRBJ1-1; 7 bases line up with TRBD1. V shed 6 bases and J 5 bases; nucleotides not matched to a gene: 9. This CDR3 contains 14 residues. Germline V gene data show CDR1 as MNHEY and CDR2 as SVGAGI. DNA for the CDR3: TGTGCCAGCAGAAAAGGGACAGAGCCTACTGAAGCTTTCTTT. This translates into CASRKGTEPTEAFF.

V usage is TRBV25-1 and J usage is TRBJ2-3, with D tentatively TRBD2 (6 bases). This CDR3 has 14 residues. The germline V and J ends were trimmed by 3 bases and 1 base, with 8 bases remaining between them. CDR1 and CDR2 from the germline V gene are MGHDK and SYGVNS. The CDR3 is CASSERGGTDTQYF. The CDR3 nucleotides are TGTGCCAGCAGTGAGCGGGGAGGCACAGATACGCAGTATTTT. Combining the CDR3 with reference TRBV25-1 and TRBJ2-3 gives the whole variable domain EADIYQTPRYLVIGTGKKITLECSQTMGHDKMYWYQQDPGMELHLIHYSYGVNSTEKGDLSSESTVSRIRTEHFPLTLESARPSHTSQYLCASSERGGTDTQYFGPGTRLTVL.

This rearrangement joins TRBV30 to TRBJ1-3, with TRBD1 identical over 8 bases. Losses at the gene ends were 3 bases for V and 3 bases for J; bases not matched to a gene: 7. Germline V gene lookup returns CDR1 GTSNPN and CDR2 SVGIG (reference sequence). The CDR3 sequence is 15 residues long. This chain's CDR3 is CAWRGLTGDGNTIYF. The CDR3 region has the DNA TGTGCCTGGAGGGGCCTGACAGGGGATGGAAACACCATATATTTT.

The chain has TRBV7-3 and TRBJ2-1, with 8 bases that match TRBD1. The trim removed 4 bases at V and 5 bases at J, leaving 1 base unmatched. Germline V CDR1 and CDR2: SGHTA, FQGTGA. The CDR3 totals 13 residues. CDR3 region: CASSSQGDNEQFF. CDR3 nucleotide sequence: TGTGCCAGCAGCTCACAGGGGGACAATGAGCAGTTCTTC. Full variable domain (missing parts from reference TRBV7-3 and TRBJ2-1): GAGVSQTPSNKVTEKGKYVELRCDPISGHTALYWYRQSLGQGPEFLIYFQGTGAADDSGLPNDRFFAVRPEGSVSTLKIQRTERGDSAVYLCASSSQGDNEQFFGPGTRLTVL.

The chain links TRBV7-2 to TRBJ2-5, with D possibly TRBD1 on 6 matching bases. Germline loops: CDR1 SGHTA, CDR2 FQGNSA. This CDR3 region has 12 residues. The V and J ends lost 6 bases and 7 bases respectively, with 12 bases between them. The CDR3 coding sequence is TGTGCCAGCAGGACACAGGGACCGACCCAGTACTTC. Its protein is CASRTQGPTQYF.

This chain links TRBV23-1 with TRBJ2-5, with a possible D match to TRBD2 (5 bases). TRBV23-1 is an open reading frame whose function is uncertain. The V end was cut by 2 bases, the J end by 7 bases, with 14 bases between. CDR3 size: 14 residues. The CDR3, as DNA: TGCGCCAGCAGTCAACAACCGGGAACCACGACCCAGTACTTC. It encodes CASSQQPGTTTQYF.

This clone turned up a few times. The chain recombines TRBV27 with TRBJ2-4; 10 nucleotides match TRBD1. CDR1 is MNHEY and CDR2 is SMNVEV in the germline V gene (reference sequence). The CDR3 is 13 residues long. J was trimmed by 8 bases and V by 7 bases; bases with no gene match: 5. The CDR3: CASKGQGWDIQYF. CDR3 nucleotide sequence: TGTGCCAGCAAGGGACAGGGGTGGGACATTCAGTACTTC.

The rearrangement uses TRBV7-3 and TRBJ2-7, with TRBD2 matching 9 bases. V lost 5 bases to trimming and J lost 2 bases; unmatched junction nucleotides: 7. The CDR3 covers 15 residues. Germline V gives CDR1 SGHTA, CDR2 FQGTGA. The CDR3 protein is CASSAGAGGPYEQYF. The CDR3 nucleotides are TGTGCCAGCAGCGCCGGAGCGGGGGGACCCTACGAGCAGTACTTC.

V gene TRBV6-2 or TRBV6-3 combines with J gene TRBJ2-5, with no clear D. Germline lookup yields CDR1 MNHEY and CDR2 SVGEGT. V gave up 2 bases and J gave up 5 bases, with 12 bases separating them. This CDR3 contains 14 residues. The CDR3, as DNA: TGTGCCAGCAGTTACCCCTCATTAGTGGAGACCCAGTACTTC. Translation: CASSYPSLVETQYF.

The chain carries TRBV7-6 and TRBJ2-3; D perhaps matches TRBD1 (5 bases). CDR1 is SGHVS, CDR2 FNYEAQ, per germline. V was pared by 5 bases and J by 2 bases, with 17 bases between. This CDR3 is 16 amino acids long. This CDR3 reads CASSAGHNLNTDTQYF. The CDR3 DNA follows: TGTGCCAGCAGCGCCGGACACAACTTAAACACAGATACGCAGTATTTT.

The V call is TRBV4-3, the J call TRBJ2-3, with D hard to call. This CDR3 region has 16 residues. Germline lookup yields CDR1 LGHNA and CDR2 YSLEER. V gave up 0 bases and J gave up 2 bases, with 12 bases separating them. In nucleotides, the CDR3 is TGCGCCAGCAGCCAAGACCTCTTCCAGAACACAGATACGCAGTATTTT. Translating gives CASSQDLFQNTDTQYF.

This clone showed up just once. The CDR3 loop reads CASSLHYEQYF. The CDR3 bases are TGTGCCAGCAGCTTGCACTACGAGCAGTACTTC. The rearrangement uses TRBV5-5 and TRBJ2-7; D gene ambiguous. CDR1 and CDR2 (germline): SGHKS, YYEKEE (reference sequence). The CDR3 length is 11 residues. With 1 base removed from V and 3 bases from J, the gap between germline ends came to 2 bases.

The genes are TRBV3-1 (or the pseudogene TRBV3-2) and TRBJ2-1, with no clear D. Trimming removed 0 bases from V and 4 bases from J, with 13 bases in between. This CDR3 region has 16 residues. CDR1 and CDR2 (germline): LGHDT, YNNKEL (reference sequence). The CDR3 DNA follows: TGTGCCAGCAGCCAAGACCCCGCCCTACCATACAATGAGCAGTTCTTC. Protein product: CASSQDPALPYNEQFF.

The V and J genes are TRBV6-5 and TRBJ2-5; 10 bases map to TRBD2. The V gene's germline CDR1 is MNHEY and CDR2 SVGAGI. Unmatched junction bases numbered 6, after V lost 4 bases and J lost 4 bases. This CDR3 is built from 15 residues. The CDR3 DNA follows: TGTGCCAGCAGTTCGAGCGGGAGGGCCACAGAGACCCAGTACTTC. This encodes CASSSSGRATETQYF.

CDR3: CASSIAGGADTQYF. In nucleotides, the CDR3 is TGTGCCAGTAGTATAGCGGGGGGCGCAGATACGCAGTATTTT. V gene TRBV19 combines with J gene TRBJ2-3, with D perhaps TRBD2 (7 bases). V was pared by 1 base and J by 4 bases, with 9 bases between. This CDR3 region has 14 residues. CDR1 LNHDA and CDR2 SQIVND come from the germline V gene (reference sequence).

This clone was counted between two and nine times. The same CDR3 arises from other DNA sequences in this sample as well. J is TRBJ1-3 and V is TRBV24-1; 7 nucleotides agree with TRBD1. The CDR3 sequence is 15 residues long. With V trimmed by 3 bases and J by 0 bases, 1 base remained unmatched. Germline-derived CDR1 and CDR2 are KGHDR and SFDVKD. CDR3 nucleotide sequence: TGTGCCACCAGTGATCCAGGGGGCTCTGGAAACACCATATATTTT. It yields the protein CATSDPGGSGNTIYF.

The count of this clone is one. This chain connects TRBV9 to TRBJ2-1; 13 positions match TRBD2. Germline V gene data show CDR1 as SGDLS and CDR2 as YYNGEE. The V segment lost 0 bases and the J segment 1 base; nucleotides outside the gene matches: 1. The CDR3 spans 17 residues. The CDR3 loop is CASSVGTSGGSYNEQFF. In nucleotides, the CDR3 is TGTGCCAGCAGCGTAGGGACTAGCGGGGGATCCTACAATGAGCAGTTCTTC.

This chain joins TRBV4-1 and TRBJ2-4; D possibly corresponds to TRBD2 (5 bases). CDR1 is MGHRA and CDR2 is YSYEKL in the germline V gene. The CDR3 runs to 14 residues. V was trimmed by 6 bases and J by 0 bases, leaving 9 bases between them. The CDR3, as DNA: TGCGCCAGCAGACCAGGAGGAGCCAAAAACATTCAGTACTTC. The encoded protein is CASRPGGAKNIQYF.

The chain links TRBV30 to TRBJ2-1, with D tentatively TRBD1 (7 bases). The CDR3 is 15 amino acids. The V end was cut by 0 bases, the J end by 4 bases, with 13 bases between. In germline, CDR1 is GTSNPN, CDR2 SVGIG (reference sequence). The CDR3 is CAWSVVGGQYNEQFF. DNA for the CDR3: TGTGCCTGGAGTGTAGTGGGGGGACAGTACAATGAGCAGTTCTTC.

CDR3 sequence: CASSESDGYTGELFF. CDR3 coding DNA: TGTGCCAGCAGTGAAAGCGACGGCTACACCGGGGAGCTGTTTTTT. V usage is TRBV6-1 and J usage is TRBJ2-2; D is ambiguous. V was shortened by 2 bases and J by 3 bases, with 10 bases between the two germline ends. CDR3 size: 15 residues. The germline V gene has CDR1 MNHNS and CDR2 SASEGT.

This rearrangement joins TRBV27 to TRBJ1-3; D not resolved. Trimming stripped 4 bases from V and 3 bases from J, with 13 bases between. Germline V CDR1 and CDR2: MNHEY, SMNVEV (reference sequence). CDR3 length equals 15 residues. CDR3 in amino acids: CASSSHSLGGNTIYF. CDR3 DNA sequence: TGTGCCAGCAGTTCCCACAGTTTGGGTGGAAACACCATATATTTT.

The chain is built from TRBV13 and TRBJ2-3; TRBD1 matches at 9 bases. V was pared by 0 bases and J by 2 bases, with 9 bases of the junction left unmatched. Germline CDR1 PRHDT, CDR2 FYEKMQ (reference sequence). The CDR3 extends over 18 amino acids. The CDR3 reads CASSLGTGGSLNTDTQYF. The CDR3 DNA follows: TGTGCCAGCAGCTTAGGGACAGGGGGGTCCCTCAACACAGATACGCAGTATTTT.

The sample holds one count of this clone. V and J are TRBV18 and TRBJ1-4; the match to TRBD1 covers 10 bases. Germline trimming cut 3 bases from V and 3 bases from J; bases unmatched to any gene: 1. The CDR3 spans 15 residues. Germline CDR1 is KGHSH and CDR2 is LQKENI. CDR3 amino acids: CASSPGTGANEKLFF. For the CDR3, the DNA is TGTGCCAGCTCACCGGGGACAGGGGCTAATGAAAAACTGTTTTTT.

Turning to this clone: Germline is not matched at one junction end, which may reflect a read error. The rearrangement joins TRBV7-7 to TRBJ2-1, with 11 bases fitting TRBD2. This CDR3 is built from 18 residues. Germline V CDR1 and CDR2: SSHAT, FNYEAQ (reference sequence). The CDR3 DNA sequence: TGTGCTAGCAGCTTAGCTGGGACTAGCGGTAGCTCCTACAATGAGCAGTTCTTC. Residues: CASSLAGTSGSSYNEQFF.

This clone was seen once. In DNA, the CDR3 is TGTGCCAGCAGCGTAGAGGCCAGGCCGTCCTCCTACAATGAGCAGTTCTTC. Its translation is CASSVEARPSSYNEQFF. The chain recombines TRBV9 with TRBJ2-1; D call uncertain. Germline V gene sequence: CDR1 SGDLS, CDR2 YYNGEE. This CDR3 is built from 17 residues. Trimming left V 0 bases short and J 0 bases short, with 13 bases between. The whole variable domain, filled in from reference TRBV9 and TRBJ2-1, reads DSGVTQTPKHLITATGQRVTLRCSPRSGDLSVYWYQQSLDQGLQFLIQYYNGEERAKGNILERFSAQQFPDLHSELNLSSLELGDSALYFCASSVEARPSSYNEQFFGPGTRLTVL.

In its sample, this clone was seen a few times. The V call is TRBV30, the J call TRBJ2-1; the D gene is possibly TRBD2 (5 bases). Germline values: CDR1 GTSNPN, CDR2 SVGIG (reference sequence). The CDR3 has 12 amino acids. V shed 3 bases and J shed 6 bases, with 9 bases lying between them. This chain's CDR3 is CAWRGDSNEQFF. The CDR3 DNA is TGTGCCTGGAGGGGAGATAGCAATGAGCAGTTCTTC.

V gene TRBV27 combines with J gene TRBJ1-2; 7 nucleotides align to TRBD1. This CDR3 is built from 14 residues. Germline-derived CDR1 and CDR2 are MNHEY and SMNVEV (reference sequence). Trimming took 5 bases from V and 2 from J; bases not matched to a gene: 5. The CDR3 sequence: CASSTRTGNYGYTF. CDR3 DNA: TGTGCCAGCAGTACAAGGACAGGAAACTATGGCTACACCTTC.

Comments on this clone: Other DNA sequences in the sample encode the same CDR3. V and J are TRBV7-3 and TRBJ2-1; the match to TRBD2 covers 13 bases. The CDR3 contains 18 residues. Germline V gives CDR1 SGHTA, CDR2 FQGTGA. V gave up 3 bases and J gave up 0 bases; unmatched junction bases: 5. The CDR3: CASSLGLAGRSSYNEQFF. The DNA of the CDR3 is TGTGCCAGCAGCTTGGGACTAGCGGGGAGGAGCTCCTACAATGAGCAGTTCTTC. The entire variable domain, with the rest obtained from reference TRBV7-3 and TRBJ2-1, is as follows: GAGVSQTPSNKVTEKGKYVELRCDPISGHTALYWYRQSLGQGPEFLIYFQGTGAADDSGLPNDRFFAVRPEGSVSTLKIQRTERGDSAVYLCASSLGLAGRSSYNEQFFGPGTRLTVL.

The chain employs TRBV27 and TRBJ1-2, with a tentative D call TRBD1 (6 bases). Germline CDR1 is MNHEY and CDR2 is SMNVEV (reference sequence). Trimming shortened V by 2 bases and J by 4 bases, and 8 bases separated the two germline ends. The CDR3 has 13 residues. The CDR3 region has the DNA TGTGCCAGCAGTTTAGAGGGGGTCTATGGCTACACCTTC. It translates to CASSLEGVYGYTF.

The chain combines TRBV7-6 with TRBJ1-6; the D is unclear. The germline V gene has CDR1 SGHVS and CDR2 FNYEAQ. The length of the CDR3 is 15 residues. V was shortened by 7 bases and J by 4 bases, with 14 bases between the two germline ends. The CDR3 reads CASTPSSYYNSPLHF. CDR3 sequence (DNA): TGTGCCAGCACACCCTCCTCCTATTATAATTCACCCCTCCACTTT.